These 13 T cell receptor beta chains share one sample of origin, sequenced in a study of shared clonotypes between healthy human individuals. Repertoires were generated with immunoSEQ multiplex PCR, while TCRdb's copy carries only in-frame clones and drops some. This table holds roughly 1,500,000 clones, approximately 98% found once. The sequencing sample was made of naive CD4+ T cells sorted from blood. Subset here: CD45RA+ positively selected. All receptors come from a man younger than 40 in good health.

In DNA form, the CDR3 reads TGTGCCAGCAGCCAACAGTTTAGGGGCACAGATACGCAGTATTTT. Translated, it gives CASSQQFRGTDTQYF. The V gene is TRBV14, the J gene TRBJ2-3; D ambiguous. CDR3 length equals 15 residues. Germline V gene lookup returns CDR1 SGHDN and CDR2 FVKESK. Trimming stripped 2 bases from V and 1 base from J, with 10 bases between. Full variable domain (remainder filled in from reference TRBV14 and TRBJ2-3): EAGVTQFPSHSVIEKGQTVTLRCDPISGHDNLYWYRRVMGKEIKFLLHFVKESKQDESGMPNNRFLAERTGGTYSTLKVQPAELEDSGVYFCASSQQFRGTDTQYFGPGTRLTVL.

The V call is TRBV5-4, the J call TRBJ2-3; 11 nucleotides line up with TRBD1. Per germline, CDR1 SGHNT and CDR2 YYREEE (reference sequence). The CDR3 runs 16 residues. The ends lost 4 bases at V and 2 bases at J; junction bases unmatched: 6. CDR3: CASSKGQGVNTDTQYF. In nucleotides, the CDR3 is TGTGCCAGCAGCAAGGGACAGGGGGTTAACACAGATACGCAGTATTTT.

On this clone: Different DNA sequences within this sample yield the same CDR3. The V call is TRBV5-4, the J call TRBJ2-2; D is perhaps TRBD1 (5 bases). This CDR3 is 15 amino acids long. The germline gives CDR1 SGHNT, CDR2 YYREEE (reference sequence). The V gene lost 0 bases and the J gene lost 3 bases, with 9 bases spanning the gap. The CDR3: CASSLGQGYTGELFF. The CDR3 DNA follows: TGTGCCAGCAGCTTGGGGCAGGGTTACACCGGGGAGCTGTTTTTT.

The chain uses TRBV27 and TRBJ2-5; possibly TRBD1 or TRBD2 for D (5 bases each). CDR1 is MNHEY, CDR2 SMNVEV, per germline (reference sequence). V was cut by 8 bases and J by 3 bases, with 19 bases left in between. The CDR3 spans 15 residues. CDR3 sequence: CASSTNRDPEETQYF. The DNA of the CDR3 is TGTGCCAGCTCCACGAACCGGGACCCCGAAGAGACCCAGTACTTC.

On this clone itself: Different DNA sequences within this sample yield the same CDR3. V gene TRBV5-1 combines with J gene TRBJ2-7; 9 bases are shared with TRBD1. CDR3 size: 15 residues. V shed 4 bases, J shed 0 bases, and the junction held 5 bases outside the gene matches. Per germline, CDR1 SGHRS and CDR2 YFSETQ. CDR3 nucleotide sequence: TGCGCCAGCAGCCTGGGGACAGGGAGCTCCTACGAGCAGTACTTC. Encoded protein: CASSLGTGSSYEQYF.

The V and J genes are TRBV7-9 and TRBJ2-1; 9 bases line up with TRBD2. Looked up from germline, CDR1 is SEHNR and CDR2 is FQNEAQ (reference sequence). Germline trimming cut 3 bases from V and 4 bases from J; bases unmatched to any gene: 10. This CDR3 has 17 amino acids. CDR3 bases: TGTGCCAGCAGCTTGGGGGGACTAGCAAATCGATACAATGAGCAGTTCTTC. Its protein product is CASSLGGLANRYNEQFF.

CDR3 sequence reads: CATSRGGGPINYEQYF. The CDR3 region has the DNA TGTGCCACCAGCAGAGGCGGCGGGCCCATAAACTACGAGCAGTACTTC. The chain links TRBV15 to TRBJ2-7, with D possibly matching TRBD2 (5 bases). CDR1 and CDR2 from the germline V gene are LNHNV and YYDKDF (reference sequence). The V gene lost 1 base and the J gene lost 3 bases, with 16 bases spanning the gap. This CDR3 spans 16 amino acids.

This chain joins TRBV7-9 and TRBJ2-7; unclear D gene. Germline V gene data show CDR1 as SEHNR and CDR2 as FQNEAQ (reference sequence). The V end was cut by 3 bases, the J end by 3 bases, with 12 bases between. The CDR3 is 14 amino acids. The CDR3 nucleotides are TGTGCCAGCAGCTTGGATAGCCCCGGCTACGAGCAGTACTTC. Encoded protein: CASSLDSPGYEQYF.

The chain carries TRBV19 and TRBJ1-2; D is unresolved. Germline V CDR1 and CDR2: LNHDA, SQIVND (reference sequence). With 3 bases removed from V and 0 bases from J, the gap between germline ends came to 11 bases. The CDR3 contains 15 residues. The CDR3: CASSMVRAANYGYTF. CDR3 nucleotides: TGTGCCAGTAGTATGGTCAGAGCCGCTAACTATGGCTACACCTTC.

This chain uses TRBV11-3 with TRBJ2-5, with TRBD2 matching over 8 bases. CDR3 length: 15 residues. From germline, CDR1 is SGHNT and CDR2 YENEEA. With 6 bases clipped from V and 5 bases from J, the junction kept 11 bases outside the gene matches. The CDR3 nucleotides are TGTGCCAGCAGTCGGATAAGCGGGGGACTCGAGACCCAGTACTTC. It translates to CASSRISGGLETQYF. Full variable domain (missing parts from reference TRBV11-3 and TRBJ2-5): EAGVVQSPRYKIIEKKQPVAFWCNPISGHNTLYWYLQNLGQGPELLIRYENEEAVDDSQLPKDRFSAERLKGVDSTLKIQPAELGDSAVYLCASSRISGGLETQYFGPGTRLLVL.

This rearrangement joins TRBV5-1 to TRBJ2-1; D may be TRBD2 (6 bases). Looked up from germline, CDR1 is SGHRS and CDR2 is YFSETQ. The CDR3 runs to 16 residues. Trimming stripped 0 bases from V and 0 bases from J, with 10 bases between. CDR3 nucleotide sequence: TGCGCCAGCAGCTTGGCCGCGGGACTCTCCTACAATGAGCAGTTCTTC. Protein: CASSLAAGLSYNEQFF.

CDR3 region: CASSMEGSGSYEQYF. CDR3 sequence (DNA): TGTGCCAGTAGTATGGAAGGGAGTGGGTCCTACGAGCAGTACTTC. The chain couples TRBV19 to TRBJ2-7; weak D call: TRBD2 (5 bases). This CDR3 is 15 amino acids long. V was shortened by 3 bases and J by 1 base, with 13 bases between the two germline ends. Germline CDR1 and CDR2: LNHDA and SQIVND (reference sequence). The full variable domain, with the rest looked up from reference TRBV19 and TRBJ2-7, is DGGITQSPKYLFRKEGQNVTLSCEQNLNHDAMYWYRQDPGQGLRLIYYSQIVNDFQKGDIAEGYSVSREKKESFPLTVTSAQKNPTAFYLCASSMEGSGSYEQYFGPGTRLTVT.

This chain joins TRBV18 and TRBJ2-7, with 8 positions matching TRBD2. J was trimmed by 3 bases and V by 5 bases; bases with no gene match: 12. This CDR3 is built from 16 residues. Germline V lookup: CDR1 KGHSH, CDR2 LQKENI. Here the CDR3 reads CASSIKTGTSGYEQYF. The CDR3 DNA sequence: TGTGCCAGCTCAATCAAAACCGGGACTAGTGGCTACGAGCAGTACTTC.